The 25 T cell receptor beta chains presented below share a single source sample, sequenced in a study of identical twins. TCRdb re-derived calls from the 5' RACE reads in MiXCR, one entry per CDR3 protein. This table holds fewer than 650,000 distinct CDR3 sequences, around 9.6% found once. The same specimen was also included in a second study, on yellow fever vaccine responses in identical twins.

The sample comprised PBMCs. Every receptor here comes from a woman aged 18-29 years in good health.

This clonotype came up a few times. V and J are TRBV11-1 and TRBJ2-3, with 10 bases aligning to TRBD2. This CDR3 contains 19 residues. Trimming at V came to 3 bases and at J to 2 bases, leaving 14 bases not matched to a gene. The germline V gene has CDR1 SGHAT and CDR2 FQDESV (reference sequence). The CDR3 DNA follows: TGTGCCAGCAGCTTCTTGGGCCTAGCGGGGGCGAACCACACAGATACGCAGTATTTT. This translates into CASSFLGLAGANHTDTQYF. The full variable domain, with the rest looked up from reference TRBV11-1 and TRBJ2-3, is EAEVAQSPRYKITEKSQAVAFWCDPISGHATLYWYRQILGQGPELLVQFQDESVVDDSQLPKDRFSAERLKGVDSTLKIQPAELGDSAMYLCASSFLGLAGANHTDTQYFGPGTRLTVL.

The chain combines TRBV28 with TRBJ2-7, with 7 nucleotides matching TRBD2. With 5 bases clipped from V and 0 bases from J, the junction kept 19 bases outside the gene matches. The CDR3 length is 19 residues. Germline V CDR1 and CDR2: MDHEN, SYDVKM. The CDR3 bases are TGTGCCAGCAGTCTTATCATAACATTTAGCGGGTATAACTCCTACGAGCAGTACTTC. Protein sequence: CASSLIITFSGYNSYEQYF. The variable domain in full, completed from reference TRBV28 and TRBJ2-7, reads DVKVTQSSRYLVKRTGEKVFLECVQDMDHENMFWYRQDPGLGLRLIYFSYDVKMKEKGDIPEGYSVSREKKERFSLILESASTNQTSMYLCASSLIITFSGYNSYEQYFGPGTRLTVT.

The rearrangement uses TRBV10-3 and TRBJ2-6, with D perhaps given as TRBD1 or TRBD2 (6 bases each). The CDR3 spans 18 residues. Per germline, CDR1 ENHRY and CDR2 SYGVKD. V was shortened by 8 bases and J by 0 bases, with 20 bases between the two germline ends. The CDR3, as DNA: TGTGCCATCGATACAGGGACTCTTGAAGGCTCTGGGGCCAACGTCCTGACTTTC. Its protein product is CAIDTGTLEGSGANVLTF.

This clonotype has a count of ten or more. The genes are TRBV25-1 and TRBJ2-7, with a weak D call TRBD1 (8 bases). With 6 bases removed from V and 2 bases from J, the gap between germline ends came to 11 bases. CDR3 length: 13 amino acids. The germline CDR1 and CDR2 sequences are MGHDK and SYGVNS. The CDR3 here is CASRTGGAYEQYF. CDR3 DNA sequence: TGTGCCAGCAGAACAGGGGGGGCCTACGAGCAGTACTTC.

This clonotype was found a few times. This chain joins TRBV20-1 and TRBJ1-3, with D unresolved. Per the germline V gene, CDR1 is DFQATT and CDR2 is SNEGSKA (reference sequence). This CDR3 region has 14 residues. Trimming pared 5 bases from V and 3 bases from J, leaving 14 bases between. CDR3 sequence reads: CSAPPRGGGNTIYF. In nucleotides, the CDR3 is TGCAGTGCTCCGCCCCGGGGTGGTGGAAACACCATATATTTT.

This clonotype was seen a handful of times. DNA for the CDR3: TGCAGTGCTCGCCCGGGCGGGATTTATGAGCAGTACTTC. This translates into CSARPGGIYEQYF. The chain carries TRBV20-1 and TRBJ2-7, with a tentative D call TRBD2 (6 bases). Trimming stripped 5 bases from V and 7 bases from J, with 18 bases between. Germline V gene lookup returns CDR1 DFQATT and CDR2 SNEGSKA (reference sequence). CDR3 length: 13 residues.

The CDR3 DNA reads TGTGCCATCAGAGGGCAGGGTTCGGCTAGCGGGACCCAAGAGACCCAGTACTTC. Protein: CAIRGQGSASGTQETQYF. V gene TRBV10-3 combines with J gene TRBJ2-5; the match to TRBD2 covers 9 bases. The germline gives CDR1 ENHRY, CDR2 SYGVKD. With V trimmed by 6 bases and J by 1 base, 15 bases remained unmatched. CDR3 length: 18 amino acids.

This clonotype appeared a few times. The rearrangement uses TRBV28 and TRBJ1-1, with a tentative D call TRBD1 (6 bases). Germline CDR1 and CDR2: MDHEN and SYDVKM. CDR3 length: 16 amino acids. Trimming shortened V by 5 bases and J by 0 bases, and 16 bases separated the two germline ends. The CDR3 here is CASSVTGRVMNTEAFF. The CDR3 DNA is TGTGCCAGCAGTGTCACAGGGCGGGTTATGAACACTGAAGCTTTCTTT.

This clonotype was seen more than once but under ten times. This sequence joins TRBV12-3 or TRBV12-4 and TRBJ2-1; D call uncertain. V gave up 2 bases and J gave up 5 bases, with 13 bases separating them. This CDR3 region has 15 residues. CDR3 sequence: CASSLRPQTHNEQFF. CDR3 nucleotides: TGTGCCAGCAGTTTAAGGCCCCAGACCCACAATGAGCAGTTCTTC.

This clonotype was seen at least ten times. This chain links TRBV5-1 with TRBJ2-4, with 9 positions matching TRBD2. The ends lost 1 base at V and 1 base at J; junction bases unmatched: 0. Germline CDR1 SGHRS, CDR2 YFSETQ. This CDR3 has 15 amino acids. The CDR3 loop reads CASSLTSGAKNIQYF. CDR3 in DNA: TGCGCCAGCAGCTTGACTAGCGGGGCCAAAAACATTCAGTACTTC.

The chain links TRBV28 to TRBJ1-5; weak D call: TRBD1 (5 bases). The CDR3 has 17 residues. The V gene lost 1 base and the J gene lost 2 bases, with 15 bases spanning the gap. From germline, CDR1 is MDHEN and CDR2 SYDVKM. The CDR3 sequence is CASSLSLVKTGNQPQHF. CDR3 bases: TGTGCCAGCAGTTTATCTCTGGTGAAGACAGGCAATCAGCCCCAGCATTTT.

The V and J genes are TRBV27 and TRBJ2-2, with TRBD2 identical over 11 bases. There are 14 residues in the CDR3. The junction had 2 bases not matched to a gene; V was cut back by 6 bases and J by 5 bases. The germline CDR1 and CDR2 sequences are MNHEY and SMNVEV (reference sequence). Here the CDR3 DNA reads TGTGCCAGCAGAATAGCGGGGGGGACCGGGGAGCTGTTTTTT. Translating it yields CASRIAGGTGELFF.

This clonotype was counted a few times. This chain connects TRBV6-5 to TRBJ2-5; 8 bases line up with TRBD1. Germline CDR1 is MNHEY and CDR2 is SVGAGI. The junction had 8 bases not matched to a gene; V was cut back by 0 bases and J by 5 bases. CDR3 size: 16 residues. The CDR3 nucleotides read TGTGCCAGCAGTTACTCCCGCAGGGGGCGCGGGGAGACCCAGTACTTC. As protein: CASSYSRRGRGETQYF.

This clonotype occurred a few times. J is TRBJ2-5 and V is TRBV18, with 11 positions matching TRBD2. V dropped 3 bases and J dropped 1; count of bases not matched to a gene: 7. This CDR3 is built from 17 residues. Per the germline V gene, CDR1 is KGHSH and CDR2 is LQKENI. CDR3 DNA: TGTGCCAGCTCACCCCTCCCCGGGACTAGCGGCCAAGAGACCCAGTACTTC. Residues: CASSPLPGTSGQETQYF.

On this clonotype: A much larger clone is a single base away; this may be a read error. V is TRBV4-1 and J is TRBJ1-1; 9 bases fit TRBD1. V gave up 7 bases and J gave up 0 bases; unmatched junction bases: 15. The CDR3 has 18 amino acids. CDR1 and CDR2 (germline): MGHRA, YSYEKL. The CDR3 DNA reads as TGCGCCAGCACCCCCTTGGGGACAGGGAAGGTAATGAACACTGAAGCTTTCTTT. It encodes CASTPLGTGKVMNTEAFF.

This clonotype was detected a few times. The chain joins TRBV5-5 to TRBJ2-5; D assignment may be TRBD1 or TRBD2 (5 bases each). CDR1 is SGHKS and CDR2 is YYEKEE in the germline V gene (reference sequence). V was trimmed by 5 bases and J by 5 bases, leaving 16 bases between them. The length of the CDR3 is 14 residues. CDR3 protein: CASSRRDPGETQYF. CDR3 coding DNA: TGTGCCAGCAGTCGCCGGGACCCAGGGGAGACCCAGTACTTC.

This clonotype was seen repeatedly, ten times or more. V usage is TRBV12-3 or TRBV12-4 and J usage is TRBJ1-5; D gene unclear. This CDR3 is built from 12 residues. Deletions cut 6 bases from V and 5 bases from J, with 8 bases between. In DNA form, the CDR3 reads TGTGCCAGCAGATACACTGATCAGCCCCAGCATTTT. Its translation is CASRYTDQPQHF.

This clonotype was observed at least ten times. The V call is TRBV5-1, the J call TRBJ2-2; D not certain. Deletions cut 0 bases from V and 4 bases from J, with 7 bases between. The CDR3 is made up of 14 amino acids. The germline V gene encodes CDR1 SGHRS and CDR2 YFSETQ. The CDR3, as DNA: TGCGCCAGCAGCTTGGGAGCTAGCACCGGGGAGCTGTTTTTT. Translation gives CASSLGASTGELFF.

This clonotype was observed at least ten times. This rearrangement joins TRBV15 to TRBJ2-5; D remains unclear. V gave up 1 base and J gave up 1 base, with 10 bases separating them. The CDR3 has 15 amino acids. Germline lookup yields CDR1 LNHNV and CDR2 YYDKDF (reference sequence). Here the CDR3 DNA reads TGTGCCACCAGCAGAGCTATCGACCCCCAAGAGACCCAGTACTTC. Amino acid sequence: CATSRAIDPQETQYF.

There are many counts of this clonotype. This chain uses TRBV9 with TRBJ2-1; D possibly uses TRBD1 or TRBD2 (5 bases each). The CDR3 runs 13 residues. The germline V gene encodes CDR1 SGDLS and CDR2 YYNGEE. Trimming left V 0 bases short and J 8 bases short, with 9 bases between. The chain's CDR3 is CASSVALGDEQFF. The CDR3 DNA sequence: TGTGCCAGCAGCGTAGCTTTGGGGGATGAGCAGTTCTTC.

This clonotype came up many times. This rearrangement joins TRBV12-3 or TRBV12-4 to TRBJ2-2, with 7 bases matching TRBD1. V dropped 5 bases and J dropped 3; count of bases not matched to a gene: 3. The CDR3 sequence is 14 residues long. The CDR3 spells CASSRQGYTGELFF. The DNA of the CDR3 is TGTGCCAGCAGTAGACAGGGATACACCGGGGAGCTGTTTTTT.

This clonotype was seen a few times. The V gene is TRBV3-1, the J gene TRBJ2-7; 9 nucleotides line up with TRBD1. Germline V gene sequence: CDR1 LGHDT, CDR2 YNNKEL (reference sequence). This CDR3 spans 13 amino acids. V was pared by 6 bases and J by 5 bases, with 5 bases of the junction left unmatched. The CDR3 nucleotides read TGTGCCAGCAGAGAACAGGGGGCAAACGAGCAGTACTTC. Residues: CASREQGANEQYF.

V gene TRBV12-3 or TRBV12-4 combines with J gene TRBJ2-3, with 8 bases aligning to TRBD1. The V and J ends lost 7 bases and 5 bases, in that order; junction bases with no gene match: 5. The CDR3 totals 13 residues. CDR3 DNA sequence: TGTGCCAGCAAGGACAGGGTTAAAGATACGCAGTATTTT. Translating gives CASKDRVKDTQYF.

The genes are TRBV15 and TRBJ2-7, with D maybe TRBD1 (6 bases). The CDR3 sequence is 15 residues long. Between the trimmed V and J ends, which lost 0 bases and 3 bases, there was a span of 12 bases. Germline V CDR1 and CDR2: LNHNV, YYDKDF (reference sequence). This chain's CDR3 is CATSRDVEGGYEQYF. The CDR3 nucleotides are TGTGCCACCAGCAGAGATGTGGAAGGGGGCTACGAGCAGTACTTC. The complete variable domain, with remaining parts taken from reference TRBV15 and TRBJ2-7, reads DAMVIQNPRYQVTQFGKPVTLSCSQTLNHNVMYWYQQKSSQAPKLLFHYYDKDFNNEADTPDNFQSRRPNTSFCFLDIRSPGLGDTAMYLCATSRDVEGGYEQYFGPGTRLTVT.

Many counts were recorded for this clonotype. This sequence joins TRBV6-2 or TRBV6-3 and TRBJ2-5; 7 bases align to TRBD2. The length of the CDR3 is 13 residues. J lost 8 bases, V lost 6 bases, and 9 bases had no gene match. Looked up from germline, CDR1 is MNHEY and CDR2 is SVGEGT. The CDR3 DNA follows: TGTGCCAGCAGCCGGGACTATACGGCAACCCAGTACTTC. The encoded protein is CASSRDYTATQYF.